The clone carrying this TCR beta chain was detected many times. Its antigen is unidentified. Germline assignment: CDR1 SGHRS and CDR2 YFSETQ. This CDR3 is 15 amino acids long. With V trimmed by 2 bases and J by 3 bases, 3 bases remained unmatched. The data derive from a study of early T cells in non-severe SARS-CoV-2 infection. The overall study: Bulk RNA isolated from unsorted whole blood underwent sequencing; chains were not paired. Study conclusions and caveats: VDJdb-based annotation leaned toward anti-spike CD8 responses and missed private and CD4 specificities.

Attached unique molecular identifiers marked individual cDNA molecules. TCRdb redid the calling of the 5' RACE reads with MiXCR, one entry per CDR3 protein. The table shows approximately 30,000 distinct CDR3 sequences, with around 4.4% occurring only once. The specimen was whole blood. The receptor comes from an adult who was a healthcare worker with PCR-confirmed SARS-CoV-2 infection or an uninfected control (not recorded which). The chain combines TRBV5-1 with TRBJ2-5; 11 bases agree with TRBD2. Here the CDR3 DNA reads TGCGCCAGCAGCTTCGGGACTAGCGGAAAAGAGACCCAGTACTTC. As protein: CASSFGTSGKETQYF.